These T cell receptor beta chains were read from a single sample in a study of cytomegalovirus exposure and HLA in healthy donors. Measured with immunoSEQ multiplex PCR; TCRdb has only the in-frame clones, and not every one. This sample has roughly 120,000 clones, with under 80% found just once. Sequenced material: PBMCs. Source of these receptors: a woman aged 55-69 years in good health and CMV-seropositive. CDR3s include the opening cysteine and the closing phenylalanine or tryptophan. A D gene is named only where the DNA matches it firmly. Not all rows give a size; the values are once, few, many and, for expanded clones, a class.

>TRBV27|TRBJ2-7|NA|16|TRBD2
CASMAVPSGDPYEQYF
TGTGCCAGCATGGCAGTTCCTAGCGGGGACCCCTACGAGCAGTACTTC
>TRBV9|TRBJ2-7|few|12|NA
CASSGGGHEQYF
TGTGCCAGCAGCGGGGGGGGGCACGAGCAGTACTTC
>TRBV18|TRBJ2-5|NA|15|NA
CASSPYERAQETQYF
TGTGCCAGCTCACCATATGAGAGGGCCCAAGAGACCCAGTACTTC
>TRBV11-3|TRBJ1-6|NA|13|NA
CASSLDNNSPLHF
TGTGCCAGCAGCTTAGATAATAATTCACCCCTCCACTTT
>TRBV4-1|TRBJ2-5|NA|19|TRBD2
CASSQVSGLARRDQETQYF
TGCGCCAGCAGCCAGGTTTCGGGACTAGCGAGAAGGGACCAAGAGACCCAGTACTTC
>TRBV2|TRBJ1-4|NA|13|NA
CASSETTNEKLFF
TGTGCTTCCTCGGAGACAACTAATGAAAAACTGTTTTTT
>TRBV7-2|TRBJ2-6|NA|16|TRBD1
CASSRQGTSGANVLTF
TGTGCCAGCAGCCGACAGGGTACCTCTGGGGCCAACGTCCTGACTTTC
>TRBV27|TRBJ2-1|few|16|NA
CASSQLGGGRHNEQFF
TGTGCCAGCAGTCAGCTCGGGGGCGGGAGACACAATGAGCAGTTCTTC
>TRBV7-9|TRBJ1-2|NA|14|TRBD1
CASSRGQDSSGYTF
TGTGCCAGCAGCCGAGGACAGGACTCGTCTGGCTACACCTTC
>TRBV9|TRBJ1-6|NA|14|TRBD1
CASSPRTGNSPLHF
TGTGCCAGCAGCCCTAGGACAGGAAATTCACCCCTCCACTTT
>TRBV19|TRBJ1-1|NA|17|TRBD1
CASSPPGQGGMNTEAFF
TGTGCCAGTAGTCCCCCTGGACAGGGGGGCATGAACACTGAAGCTTTCTTT
>TRBV6-4|TRBJ2-6|NA|18|NA
CASSDSEGGPSGANVLTF
TGTGCCAGCAGTGACTCGGAGGGGGGGCCGTCTGGGGCCAACGTCCTGACTTTC
>TRBV7-5|TRBJ1-1|NA|15|NA
CARSFFSGGIAEAFF
TGTGCCAGAAGCTTCTTTTCAGGGGGTATCGCTGAAGCTTTCTTT
>TRBV2|TRBJ1-4|few|15|NA
CASSEGYRDNEKLFF
TGTGCCAGCAGTGAGGGGTACAGGGATAATGAAAAACTGTTTTTT
>TRBV25-1|TRBJ2-1|NA|16|TRBD1
CASLPSGTGVINEQFF
TGTGCCAGCCTCCCTTCGGGGACAGGGGTGATTAATGAGCAGTTCTTC
>TRBV7-9|TRBJ1-4|NA|15|NA
CASSLGASSTEKLFF
TGTGCCAGCAGCTTAGGGGCCTCATCGACGGAAAAACTGTTTTTT
>TRBV5-6|TRBJ1-1|NA|14|NA
CASSLVGRVTEAFF
TGTGCCAGCAGCTTAGTTGGGAGAGTCACTGAAGCTTTCTTT
>TRBV7-9|TRBJ1-1|few|14|NA
CASSLTFENTEAFF
TGTGCCAGCAGCCTAACTTTTGAGAACACTGAAGCTTTCTTT
>TRBV7-2|TRBJ2-3|NA|16|TRBD2
CASSLGGGMGTDTQYF
TGTGCCAGCAGCTTAGGGGGGGGAATGGGAACAGATACGCAGTATTTT
>TRBV7-3|TRBJ2-3|few|16|NA
CASSLYGSGMGDTQYF
TGTGCCAGCAGCTTATACGGGTCAGGGATGGGAGATACGCAGTATTTT
>TRBV14|TRBJ1-1|NA|17|NA
CASSQEGPRAGGTEAFF
TGTGCCAGCAGCCAAGAGGGGCCCCGGGCCGGGGGCACTGAAGCTTTCTTT
>TRBV19|TRBJ2-1|NA|14|TRBD2
CASSKREGYNEQFF
TGTGCCAGTAGTAAGCGGGAGGGCTACAATGAGCAGTTCTTC
>TRBV5-4|TRBJ1-2|NA|15|NA
CASSLAWGNRVGYTF
TGTGCCAGCAGCTTGGCCTGGGGAAACAGGGTGGGCTACACCTTC
>TRBV7-2|TRBJ2-7|once|14|TRBD2
CASSPTSGLYEQYF
TGTGCCAGCAGCCCCACTAGCGGGCTCTACGAGCAGTACTTC
>TRBV27|TRBJ1-2|NA|17|TRBD1
CASSPQDPGDRDYGYTF
TGTGCCAGCAGTCCCCAGGACCCAGGGGACAGGGACTATGGCTACACCTTC
>TRBV6-1|TRBJ2-3|NA|14|NA
CASSGRTETDTQYF
TGTGCCAGCAGCGGGCGGACAGAGACAGATACGCAGTATTTT
>TRBV5-1|TRBJ1-5|NA|14|NA
CASSLDRDNQPQHF
TGCGCCAGCAGCTTGGACAGGGACAATCAGCCCCAGCATTTT
>TRBV5-4|TRBJ2-1|NA|14|NA
CASFPYSSYNEQFF
TGTGCCAGCTTCCCGTATAGCTCCTACAATGAGCAGTTCTTC
>TRBV6-1|TRBJ2-7|few|15|TRBD1
CASSEGQGAFYEQYF
TGTGCCAGCAGTGAGGGACAGGGGGCTTTCTACGAGCAGTACTTC
>TRBV5-4|TRBJ1-1|NA|14|TRBD1
CASNHGTENTEAFF
TGTGCCAGCAACCACGGGACAGAGAACACTGAAGCTTTCTTT
>TRBV10-3|TRBJ2-1|few|16|TRBD2
CAISESTGGDYNEQFF
TGTGCCATCAGTGAGTCCACGGGGGGTGACTACAATGAGCAGTTCTTC
>TRBV18|TRBJ1-1|few|16|TRBD1
CASSVVTGQGDTEAFF
TGTGCCAGCTCCGTAGTAACGGGACAGGGAGACACTGAAGCTTTCTTT
>TRBV5-5|TRBJ2-2|NA|15|NA
CASSSGTLNTGELFF
TGTGCCAGCAGCTCCGGGACATTGAACACCGGGGAGCTGTTTTTT
>TRBV11-2|TRBJ2-5|NA|14|TRBD1
CASSQGQTQETQYF
TGTGCCAGCAGCCAGGGACAGACTCAAGAGACCCAGTACTTC
>TRBV15|TRBJ1-4|NA|16|NA
CATSRDWAVTNEKLFF
TGTGCCACCAGCAGAGATTGGGCAGTAACTAATGAAAAACTGTTTTTT
>TRBV19|TRBJ1-2|NA|12|TRBD1
CATTGQVDGYTF
TGTGCCACCACGGGACAGGTCGATGGCTACACCTTC
>TRBV5-1|TRBJ2-1|NA|16|TRBD1
CASSLAGTGSYNEQFF
TGCGCCAGCAGCTTGGCCGGGACAGGTTCATACAATGAGCAGTTCTTC
>TRBV18|TRBJ1-1|NA|15|NA
CASSPDRSMNTEAFF
TGTGCCAGCTCACCGGACAGATCCATGAACACTGAAGCTTTCTTT
>TRBV11-3|TRBJ2-1|NA|15|NA
CASSSKSDRYNEQFF
TGTGCCAGCAGCTCCAAGAGCGACAGATACAATGAGCAGTTCTTC
>TRBV2|TRBJ1-5|few|15|NA
CASSEEQYSNQPQHF
TGTGCCAGCAGTGAGGAGCAGTATAGCAATCAGCCCCAGCATTTT
>TRBV2|TRBJ1-1|NA|15|NA
CASSEVGRVVGEAFF
TGTGCCAGCAGTGAAGTGGGCAGGGTGGTGGGTGAAGCTTTCTTT
>TRBV30|TRBJ2-5|NA|13|TRBD1
CASDRGRQETQYF
TGTGCCTCGGACAGGGGTAGACAAGAGACCCAGTACTTC
>TRBV5-1|TRBJ2-7|NA|16|TRBD2
CASSGGLAGGTYEQYF
TGCGCCAGCAGCGGGGGGCTAGCGGGGGGGACCTACGAGCAGTACTTC
>TRBV10-3|TRBJ2-1|few|16|NA
CAISEVRGTPYNEQFF
TGTGCCATCAGTGAGGTTCGGGGGACCCCCTACAATGAGCAGTTCTTC
>TRBV11-2|TRBJ1-2|NA|14|TRBD1
CASSPGQGAYGYTF
TGTGCCAGCAGCCCGGGACAGGGGGCGTATGGCTACACCTTC
>TRBV18|TRBJ1-6|NA|15|NA
CASSPMDSVNSPLHF
TGTGCCAGCTCACCTATGGACAGTGTGAATTCACCCCTCCACTTT
>TRBV5-6|TRBJ1-1|once|13|NA
CASIQGRDTEAFF
TGTGCCAGCATCCAGGGGAGAGACACTGAAGCTTTCTTT
>TRBV5-4|TRBJ2-5|NA|15|TRBD1
CASSSSGQAKETQYF
TGTGCCAGCAGCTCATCGGGACAGGCCAAAGAGACCCAGTACTTC
>TRBV27|TRBJ2-7|NA|16|TRBD1
CASSLRRQGVFYEQYF
TGTGCCAGCAGTTTGAGGCGGCAGGGGGTTTTCTACGAGCAGTACTTC
>TRBV7-2|TRBJ1-1|NA|13|NA
CASSLSSNTEAFF
TGTGCCAGCAGCTTATCCAGTAACACTGAAGCTTTCTTT
>TRBV10-3|TRBJ2-6|few|16|TRBD1
CAISAGGAGGANVLTF
TGTGCCATCAGTGCAGGGGGCGCGGGAGGGGCCAACGTCCTGACTTTC
>TRBV5-1|TRBJ2-1|NA|15|TRBD1
CASRAGTGLYNEQFF
TGCGCCAGCAGAGCCGGGACAGGGCTCTACAATGAGCAGTTCTTC
>TRBV19|TRBJ1-5|NA|15|TRBD1
CASSSRDSTNQPQHF
TGTGCCAGTAGCAGCCGGGACAGCACGAATCAGCCCCAGCATTTT
>TRBV19|TRBJ2-5|NA|16|TRBD1
CASRTGGTKLEETQYF
TGTGCCAGTAGGACAGGGGGAACCAAACTGGAAGAGACCCAGTACTTC
>TRBV11-2|TRBJ1-4|NA|14|NA
CASSLEGRDEKLFF
TGTGCCAGCAGCTTGGAGGGGCGAGATGAAAAACTGTTTTTT
>TRBV9|TRBJ2-5|NA|15|NA
CASSEAGASEETQYF
TGTGCCAGCAGCGAGGCTGGGGCTAGCGAGGAGACCCAGTACTTC
>TRBV7-2|TRBJ1-3|NA|19|TRBD1
CASSLRGGTGGYSGNTIYF
TGTGCCAGCAGCTTAAGGGGCGGGACAGGGGGCTACTCTGGAAACACCATATATTTT